Below are 7 T cell receptor beta chains sequenced from a single sample in a study of quantifying T cell responses using KT2 cells. Across the study: TCR alpha and beta constant-region primers primed reverse transcription of RNA.

An oligo carrying a UMI was ligated to the cDNA 3' end. The first PCR ran roughly 4 cycles with an equimolar RC1.1 and RC1.2 beta primer mix. TCRdb recomputed calls from the UMI-ligation and nested PCR reads with MiXCR, one row per CDR3 protein. The data hold 25,000 to 35,000 distinct CDR3 sequences, with 7.3% observed a single time. The specimen sequenced was PBMCs spiked with cells of the T cell clone KT2. The receptors here all came from a human donor.

The chain recombines TRBV5-1 with TRBJ2-5, with a possible D match to TRBD2 (5 bases). CDR3 length equals 16 residues. CDR1 is SGHRS, CDR2 YFSETQ, per germline. The V gene lost 0 bases and the J gene lost 4 bases, with 16 bases spanning the gap. CDR3 DNA sequence: TGCGCCAGCAGCTTGGAGGGCAGGACTTACATAGAGACCCAGTACTTC. Translated: CASSLEGRTYIETQYF.

This clonotype was seen ten or more times. This chain uses TRBV4-2 with TRBJ2-1; 8 bases line up with TRBD1. The germline gives CDR1 LGHNA, CDR2 YNFKEQ. The CDR3 has 14 amino acids. After removal of 5 bases from V and 4 bases from J, the junction contained 4 bases not matched to a gene. The CDR3 reads CASSKNRGYNEQFF. The CDR3 DNA reads TGTGCCAGCAGCAAGAACAGGGGGTACAATGAGCAGTTCTTC.

This clonotype was recorded many times. J is TRBJ2-7 and V is TRBV5-1; D tentatively reads TRBD1 or TRBD2 (5 bases each). Trimming took 2 bases from V and 4 from J, leaving 13 bases between them. The CDR3 covers 14 residues. CDR1 is SGHRS and CDR2 is YFSETQ in the germline V gene. The CDR3 loop is CASSLSQRGYEQYF. In DNA form, the CDR3 reads TGCGCCAGCAGCTTATCGCAGAGGGGTTACGAGCAGTACTTC.

This clonotype occurred a few times. This chain joins TRBV7-9 and TRBJ2-1; D ambiguous. The ends were cut back, 3 bases at V and 9 bases at J, with 6 bases in the middle. Germline-derived CDR1 and CDR2 are SEHNR and FQNEAQ (reference sequence). The CDR3 is made up of 11 amino acids. The CDR3 region has the DNA TGTGCCAGCAGCTTTGCAGCTGAGCAGTTCTTC. This translates into CASSFAAEQFF.

This clonotype was counted only a few times. The V gene is TRBV12-3 or TRBV12-4, the J gene TRBJ1-5; 10 nucleotides align to TRBD1. Trimming took 5 bases from V and 5 from J; bases not matched to a gene: 12. The CDR3 is 17 residues long. The CDR3 sequence: CASSGDGTGTGDQPQHF. DNA for the CDR3: TGTGCCAGCAGTGGTGACGGAACCGGGACAGGGGATCAGCCCCAGCATTTT.

This clonotype has ten or more counts. The chain employs TRBV12-5 and TRBJ2-7, with 9 bases fitting TRBD2. CDR1 and CDR2 (germline): LGHNT, FRNRAP. This CDR3 contains 17 residues. The V segment lost 0 bases and the J segment 2 bases; nucleotides outside the gene matches: 8. The CDR3 sequence is CASGLVRGRADPYEQYF. DNA for the CDR3: TGTGCTAGTGGTTTGGTACGCGGGAGGGCCGATCCCTACGAGCAGTACTTC.

This clonotype has a handful of counts. This chain uses TRBV20-1 with TRBJ2-1; D is unclear. V shed 2 bases and J shed 2 bases, with 4 bases lying between them. This CDR3 has 12 residues. CDR1 is DFQATT and CDR2 is SNEGSKA in the germline V gene (reference sequence). CDR3 region: CSARTPYNEQFF. The DNA for the CDR3 is TGCAGTGCTAGAACCCCCTACAATGAGCAGTTCTTC.